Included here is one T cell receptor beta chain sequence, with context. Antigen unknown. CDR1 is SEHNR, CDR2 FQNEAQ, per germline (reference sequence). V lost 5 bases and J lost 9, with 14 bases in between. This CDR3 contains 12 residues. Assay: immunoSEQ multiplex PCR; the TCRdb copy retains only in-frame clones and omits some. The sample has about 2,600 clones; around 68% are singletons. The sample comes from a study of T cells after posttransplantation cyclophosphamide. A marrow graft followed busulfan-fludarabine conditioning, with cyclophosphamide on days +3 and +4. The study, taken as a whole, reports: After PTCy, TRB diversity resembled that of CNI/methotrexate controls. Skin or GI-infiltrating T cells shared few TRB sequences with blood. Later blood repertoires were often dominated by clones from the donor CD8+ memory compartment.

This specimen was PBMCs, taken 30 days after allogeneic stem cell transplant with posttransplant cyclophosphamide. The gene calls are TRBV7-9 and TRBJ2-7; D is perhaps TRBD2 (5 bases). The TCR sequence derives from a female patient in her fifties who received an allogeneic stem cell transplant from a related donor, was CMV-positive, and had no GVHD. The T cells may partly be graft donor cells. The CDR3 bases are TGTGCCAGCAGCCAGGACTCAGGTGGGCAGTACTTC. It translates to CASSQDSGGQYF. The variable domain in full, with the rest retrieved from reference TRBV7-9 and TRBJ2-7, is DTGVSQNPRHKITKRGQNVTFRCDPISEHNRLYWYRQTLGQGPEFLTYFQNEAQLEKSRLLSDRFSAERPKGSFSTLEIQRTEQGDSAMYLCASSQDSGGQYFGPGTRLTVT.